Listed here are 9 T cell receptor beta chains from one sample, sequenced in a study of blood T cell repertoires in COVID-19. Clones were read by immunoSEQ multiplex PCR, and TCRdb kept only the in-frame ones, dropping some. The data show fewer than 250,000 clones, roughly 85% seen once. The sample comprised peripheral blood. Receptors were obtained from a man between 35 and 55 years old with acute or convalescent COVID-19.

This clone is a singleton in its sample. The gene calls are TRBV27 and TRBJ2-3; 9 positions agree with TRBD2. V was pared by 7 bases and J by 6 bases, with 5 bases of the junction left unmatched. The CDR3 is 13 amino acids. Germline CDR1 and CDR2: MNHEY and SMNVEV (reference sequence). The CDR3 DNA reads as TGTGCCAGCATGGCGGGGGGGCCGGATACGCAGTATTTT. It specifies CASMAGGPDTQYF.

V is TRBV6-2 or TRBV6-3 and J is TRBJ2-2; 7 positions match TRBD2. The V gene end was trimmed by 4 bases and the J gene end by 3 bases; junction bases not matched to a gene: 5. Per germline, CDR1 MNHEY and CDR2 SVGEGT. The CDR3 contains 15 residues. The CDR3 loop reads CASSSGTIYTGELFF. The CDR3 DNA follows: TGTGCCAGCAGTTCTGGGACTATCTACACCGGGGAGCTGTTTTTT.

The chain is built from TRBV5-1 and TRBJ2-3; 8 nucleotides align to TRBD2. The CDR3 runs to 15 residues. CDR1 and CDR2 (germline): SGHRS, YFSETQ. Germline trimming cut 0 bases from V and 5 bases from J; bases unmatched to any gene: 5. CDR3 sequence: CASSLGGLGQDTQYF. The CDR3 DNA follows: TGCGCCAGCAGCTTGGGGGGACTAGGGCAAGATACGCAGTATTTT.

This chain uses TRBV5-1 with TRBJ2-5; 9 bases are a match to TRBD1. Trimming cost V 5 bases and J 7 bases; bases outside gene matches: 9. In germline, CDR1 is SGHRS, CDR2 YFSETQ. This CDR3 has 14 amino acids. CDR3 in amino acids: CASSPGTGHGTQYF. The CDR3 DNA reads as TGCGCCAGCAGTCCGGGGACAGGGCACGGGACCCAGTACTTC.

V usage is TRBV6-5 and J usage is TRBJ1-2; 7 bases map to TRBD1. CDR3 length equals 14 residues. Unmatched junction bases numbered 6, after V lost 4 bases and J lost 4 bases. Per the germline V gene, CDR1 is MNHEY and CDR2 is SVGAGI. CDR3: CASSLQGGSYGYTF. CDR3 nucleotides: TGTGCCAGCAGTTTGCAGGGGGGAAGCTATGGCTACACCTTC.

The CDR3 nucleotides are TGTGCCAGCAGCTTAGCTAAAGACAGTGGGGTTTATGGCTACACCTTC. It is translated as CASSLAKDSGVYGYTF. The chain joins TRBV7-8 to TRBJ1-2, with D perhaps matching TRBD1 (5 bases). Germline V CDR1 and CDR2: SGHVS, FQNEAQ. CDR3 size: 16 residues. V lost 0 bases and J lost 5, with 16 bases in between.

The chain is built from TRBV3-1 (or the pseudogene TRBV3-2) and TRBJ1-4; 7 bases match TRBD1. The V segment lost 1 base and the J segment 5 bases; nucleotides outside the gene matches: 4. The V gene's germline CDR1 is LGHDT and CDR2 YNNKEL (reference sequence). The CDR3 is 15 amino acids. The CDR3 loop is CASSQGGGGNEKLFF. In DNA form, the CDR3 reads TGTGCCAGCAGCCAAGGTGGAGGGGGCAATGAAAAACTGTTTTTT.

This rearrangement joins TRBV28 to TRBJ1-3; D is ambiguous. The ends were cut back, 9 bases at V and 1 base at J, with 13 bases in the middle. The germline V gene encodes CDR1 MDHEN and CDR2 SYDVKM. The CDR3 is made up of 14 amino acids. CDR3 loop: CASSNEGSGNTIYF. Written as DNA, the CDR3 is TGTGCCAGTAGTAACGAGGGATCTGGAAACACCATATATTTT.

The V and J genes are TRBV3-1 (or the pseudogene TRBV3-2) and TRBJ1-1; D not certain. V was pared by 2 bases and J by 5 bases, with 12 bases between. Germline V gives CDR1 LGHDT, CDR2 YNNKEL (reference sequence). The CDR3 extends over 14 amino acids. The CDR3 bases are TGTGCCAGCAGCCAATCAGGATCAACGACTGAAGCTTTCTTT. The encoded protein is CASSQSGSTTEAFF.